This T cell receptor (beta chain) was profiled in a study of cytomegalovirus exposure and HLA in healthy donors. General study points: There were about 160 TCR beta chains listed as cytomegalovirus-associated. TRBV6-2, TRBV6-3 and some other V segments were excluded as indistinguishable. In vitro checks showed that a few CMV-associated chains really do target CMV antigens.

PCR amplification relied on 60 Vbeta primers (plus 13 Jbeta primers). Original methodology: Roughly 10 million shared chains were among around 80 million unique TCR beta chains counted in a later analysis. Produced via immunoSEQ multiplex PCR; TCRdb's table is partial and in-frame only. The V and J calls and clone size were taken over from that table, and D and trimming were inferred from the DNA. The sample consists of 100,000 to 150,000 clones, 65% to 90% of them appearing once. Comment on this clone: Its antigen is undetermined.

V shed 5 bases, J shed 3 bases, and the junction held 5 bases outside the gene matches. Looked up from germline, CDR1 is SGHRS and CDR2 is YFSETQ. The CDR3 sequence is 14 residues long. This clonotype originated in a man aged 50-60 years in good health and CMV-seronegative. Sequenced: PBMCs. The chain couples TRBV5-1 to TRBJ2-1, with 7 bases matching TRBD2. The CDR3 bases are TGCGCCAGCAGGGACCCGGGAGGCTACAATGAGCAGTTCTTC. Its translation: CASRDPGGYNEQFF.